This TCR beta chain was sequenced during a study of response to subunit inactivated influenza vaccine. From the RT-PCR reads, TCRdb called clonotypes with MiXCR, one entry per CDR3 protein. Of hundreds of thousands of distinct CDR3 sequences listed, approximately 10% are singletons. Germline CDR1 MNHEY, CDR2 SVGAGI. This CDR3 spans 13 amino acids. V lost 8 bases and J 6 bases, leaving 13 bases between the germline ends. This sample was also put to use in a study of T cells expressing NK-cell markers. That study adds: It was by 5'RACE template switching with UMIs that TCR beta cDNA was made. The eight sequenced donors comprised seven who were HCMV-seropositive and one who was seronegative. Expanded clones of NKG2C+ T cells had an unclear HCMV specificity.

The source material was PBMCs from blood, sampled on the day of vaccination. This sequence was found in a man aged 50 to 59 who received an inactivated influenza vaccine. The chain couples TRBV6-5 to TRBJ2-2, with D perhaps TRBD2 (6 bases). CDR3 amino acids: CASVRRGAGELFF. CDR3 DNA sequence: TGTGCCAGCGTTCGGAGGGGAGCCGGGGAGCTGTTTTTT.